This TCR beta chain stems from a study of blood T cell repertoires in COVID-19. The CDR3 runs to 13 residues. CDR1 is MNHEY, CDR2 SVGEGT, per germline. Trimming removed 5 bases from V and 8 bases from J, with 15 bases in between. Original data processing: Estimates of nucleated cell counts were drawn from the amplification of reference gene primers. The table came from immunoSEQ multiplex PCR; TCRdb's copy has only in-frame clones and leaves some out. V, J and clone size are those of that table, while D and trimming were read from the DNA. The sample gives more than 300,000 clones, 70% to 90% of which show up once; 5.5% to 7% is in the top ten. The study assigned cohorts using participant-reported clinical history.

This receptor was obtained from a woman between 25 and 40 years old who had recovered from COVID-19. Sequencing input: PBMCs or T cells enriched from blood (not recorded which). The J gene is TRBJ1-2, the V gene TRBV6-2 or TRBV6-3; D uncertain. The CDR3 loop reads CASSPHPGGGYTF. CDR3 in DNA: TGTGCCAGCAGTCCCCACCCAGGAGGAGGCTACACCTTC.